This record concerns one T cell receptor (beta chain) sequence. Its antigen is as yet unknown. With V trimmed by 4 bases and J by 4 bases, 11 bases remained unmatched. Germline CDR1 MGHRA, CDR2 YSYEKL. The CDR3 is made up of 16 amino acids. Sequencing used immunoSEQ multiplex PCR; TCRdb keeps in-frame clones, though not all of them. This table has over 25,000 clones, 65% to 90% appearing once. This record comes from a study of OX40 agonist ivuxolimab in advanced cancers. Study conclusions and caveats: Certain nonresponding patients likewise had low normalized T-cell clonal expansion.

The clonotype was recovered from an adult with an advanced solid tumor such as melanoma, head and neck, liver or kidney cancer. The starting material was CD4+ or CD8+ T cells sorted from blood, obtained in a trial of the OX40 agonist ivuxolimab. This chain links TRBV4-1 with TRBJ1-1, with 8 bases fitting TRBD1. CDR3 coding DNA: TGCGCCAGCAGCCTTCACCCCTACAGGGGGGGCACTGAAGCTTTCTTT. It specifies CASSLHPYRGGTEAFF.